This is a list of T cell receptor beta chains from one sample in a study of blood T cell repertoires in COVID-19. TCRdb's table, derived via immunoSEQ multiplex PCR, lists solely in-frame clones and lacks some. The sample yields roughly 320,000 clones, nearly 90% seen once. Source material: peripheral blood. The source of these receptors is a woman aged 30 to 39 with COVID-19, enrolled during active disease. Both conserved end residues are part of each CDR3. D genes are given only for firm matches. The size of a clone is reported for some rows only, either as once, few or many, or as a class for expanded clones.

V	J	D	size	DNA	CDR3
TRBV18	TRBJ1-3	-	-	TGTGCCAGCTCACCACCAGCGGGTGCTGGAAACACCATATATTTT	CASSPPAGAGNTIYF
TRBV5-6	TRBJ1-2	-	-	TGTGCCAGCAGCTCCTCAGGGGGCTACACCTTC	CASSSSGGYTF
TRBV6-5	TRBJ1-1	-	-	TGTGCCAGCAGTATTACTTTTGCCCAGAACACTGAAGCTTTCTTT	CASSITFAQNTEAFF
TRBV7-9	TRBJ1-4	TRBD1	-	TGTGCCAGCAGCCTCGGGACAGGTGGGGAAAAACTGTTTTTT	CASSLGTGGEKLFF
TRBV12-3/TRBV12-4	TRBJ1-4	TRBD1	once	TGTGCCAGCAGTTTCAGGGGGAATGAAAAACTGTTTTTT	CASSFRGNEKLFF
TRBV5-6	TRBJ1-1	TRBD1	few	TGTGCCAGCAGCTTGGCAGGGGGTCTCAAAGCTTTCTTT	CASSLAGGLKAFF
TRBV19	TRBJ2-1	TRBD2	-	TGTGCCAGTAGCACTAGCGGGGGGCCTGAGCAGTTCTTC	CASSTSGGPEQFF
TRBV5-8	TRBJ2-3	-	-	TGTGCCAGCAGCTTGCGAGGGCGACGCACAGATACGCAGTATTTT	CASSLRGRRTDTQYF
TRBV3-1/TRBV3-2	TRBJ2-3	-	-	TGTGCCAGCAGCCAAGGTCGAGATACGCAGTATTTT	CASSQGRDTQYF
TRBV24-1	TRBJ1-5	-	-	TGTGCCACCAGTCAAGACGCAGGGGTCGGGAATCAGCCCCAGCATTTT	CATSQDAGVGNQPQHF
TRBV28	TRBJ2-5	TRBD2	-	TGTGCCAGCAGTTTTCTAGCGGGGCGCGAGACCCAGTACTTC	CASSFLAGRETQYF
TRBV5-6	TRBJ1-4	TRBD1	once	TGTGCCAGCAGCTTACAGGGGGCTTATTATGAAAAACTGTTTTTT	CASSLQGAYYEKLFF
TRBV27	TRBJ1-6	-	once	TGTGCCAGCAGTTTAGACAGGAGCTCCTATAATTCACCCCTCCACTTT	CASSLDRSSYNSPLHF
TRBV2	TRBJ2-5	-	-	TGTGCCAGCAGTGATGGGCAGGGGATGGAGACCCAGTACTTC	CASSDGQGMETQYF
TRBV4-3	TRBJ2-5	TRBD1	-	TGCGCCAGCAGCCAAGATACAGGGGATAGGGAGACCCAGTACTTC	CASSQDTGDRETQYF
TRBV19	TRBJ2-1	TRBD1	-	TGTGCCAGTGCCAGGGGGCTGGACAATGAGCAGTTCTTC	CASARGLDNEQFF
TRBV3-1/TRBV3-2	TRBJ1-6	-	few	TGTGCCAGCCTCCGGACAGTCTCCTATAATTCACCCCTCCACTTT	CASLRTVSYNSPLHF
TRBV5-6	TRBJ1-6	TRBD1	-	TGTGCCAGCAGTACGAAACCGGGACAGCCAATTCGCCACTTT	CASSTKPGQPIRHF
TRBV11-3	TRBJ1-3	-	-	TGTGCCAGCAGCTTTGATGGGACTGTTGGAAACACCATATATTTT	CASSFDGTVGNTIYF
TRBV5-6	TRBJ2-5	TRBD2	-	TGTGCCAGCAGATCTGCGGGGGTTTGGGAGACCCAGTACTTC	CASRSAGVWETQYF
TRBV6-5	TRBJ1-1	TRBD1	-	TGTGCCAGCAGTTACGGGACAGCCCAGAACACTGAAGCTTTCTTT	CASSYGTAQNTEAFF
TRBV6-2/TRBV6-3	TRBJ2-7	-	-	TGTGCCAGCAGTCTCCGTGTATTCTACGAGCAGTACTTC	CASSLRVFYEQYF
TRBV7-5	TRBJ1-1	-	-	TGTGTCAGAAGCCGACGACAGGGAAAGAACACTGAAGCTTTCTTT	CVRSRRQGKNTEAFF
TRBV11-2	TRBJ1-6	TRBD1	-	TGTGCCAGCAGACGAGCCGGGACAGGGTATAATTCACCCCTCCACTTT	CASRRAGTGYNSPLHF
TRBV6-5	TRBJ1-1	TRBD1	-	TGTGCCAGCGGGGGGACAGGGTACACTGAAGCTTTCTTT	CASGGTGYTEAFF
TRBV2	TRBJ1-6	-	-	TGTGCCAGCAGGATGATCGAGGATAATTCACCCCTCCACTTT	CASRMIEDNSPLHF
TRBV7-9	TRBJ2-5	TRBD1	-	TGTGCCAGCAACCCCGGGACAGGGAGTCCCCAAGAGACCCAGTACTTC	CASNPGTGSPQETQYF
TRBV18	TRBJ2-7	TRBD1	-	TGTGCCAGCTCAGACCAGGGGGCATACTACGAGCAGTACTTC	CASSDQGAYYEQYF
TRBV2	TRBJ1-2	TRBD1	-	TGTGCCAGCAGTGCAACGAAGGCAGGGGGTTATGGCTACACCTTC	CASSATKAGGYGYTF
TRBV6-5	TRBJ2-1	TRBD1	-	TGTGCCAGCACTCCACCCGGGACAGGCTCCAATGAGCAGTTCTTC	CASTPPGTGSNEQFF
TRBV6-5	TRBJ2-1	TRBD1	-	TGTGCCAGCAGTTACCTCGGACAGGGGAAAAATGAGCAGTTCTTC	CASSYLGQGKNEQFF
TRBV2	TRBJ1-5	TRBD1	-	TGTGCCACCGGGACAGAACTCGATCAGCCCCAGCATTTT	CATGTELDQPQHF
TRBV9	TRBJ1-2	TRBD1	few	TGTGCCAGCAGCGTAGGGACAGGGGGGATCGGTGGCTACACCTTC	CASSVGTGGIGGYTF
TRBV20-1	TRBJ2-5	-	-	TGCAGTGCTAGTGCGGGAAACCAAGAGACCCAGTACTTC	CSASAGNQETQYF
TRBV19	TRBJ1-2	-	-	TGTGCCAGTAGTTCCGGCGGTTCAAGCTATGGCTACACCTTC	CASSSGGSSYGYTF
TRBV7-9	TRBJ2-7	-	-	TGTGCCAGCGGGGGGAACACCTACGAGCAGTACTTC	CASGGNTYEQYF
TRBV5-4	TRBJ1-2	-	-	TGTGCCAGCAGCTTAGGGGGTCGGGATAACTATGGCTACACCTTC	CASSLGGRDNYGYTF
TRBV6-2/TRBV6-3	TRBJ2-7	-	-	TGTGCCAGCAACCCTCCCAACTACGAGCAGTACTTC	CASNPPNYEQYF
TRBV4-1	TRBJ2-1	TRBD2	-	TGCGCCAGCAGCCGGACTAGCGGGGGGGCATACAATGAGCAGTTCTTC	CASSRTSGGAYNEQFF
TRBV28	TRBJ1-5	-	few	TGTGCCAGCAGTTTTGCCGGGTTTCAGCCCCAGCATTTT	CASSFAGFQPQHF
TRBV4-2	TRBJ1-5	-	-	TGTGCCAGCAGCCAAGAGATGCGGTCCAATAGCAATCAGCCCCAGCATTTT	CASSQEMRSNSNQPQHF
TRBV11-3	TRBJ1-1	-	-	TGTGCCAGCAGCTTAGTAGGGCGGGGCTCCACTGAAGCTTTCTTT	CASSLVGRGSTEAFF
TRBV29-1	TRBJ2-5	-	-	TGCAGCGTGGAACCGGGTCGGGGCCAAGAGACCCAGTACTTC	CSVEPGRGQETQYF
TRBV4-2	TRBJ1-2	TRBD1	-	TGTGCCAGCAGCCAAGTCCACCCGGGGGATAGGGGGCGAGGAGGCTACACCTTC	CASSQVHPGDRGRGGYTF
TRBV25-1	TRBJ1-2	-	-	TGTGCCAGCAGTGAATATACTGAGGCACCAAATAACTATGGCTACACCTTC	CASSEYTEAPNNYGYTF
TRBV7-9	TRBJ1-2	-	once	TGTGCCAGCAGCTTCCCGGCTGAAGCGAGCTACACCTTC	CASSFPAEASYTF
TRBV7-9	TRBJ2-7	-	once	TGTGCCAGCAGCTTAGAGGGGGTATACGAGCAGTACTTC	CASSLEGVYEQYF
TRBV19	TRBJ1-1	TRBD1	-	TGTGCCACCGGACAGGGATCGAACACTGAAGCTTTCTTT	CATGQGSNTEAFF
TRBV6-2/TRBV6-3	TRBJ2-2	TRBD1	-	TGTGCCAGCAGTTCTGGGAACAGTAAGACAGGGGACACCGGGGAGCTGTTTTTT	CASSSGNSKTGDTGELFF
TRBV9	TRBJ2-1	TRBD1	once	TGTGCCAGCAGCGTAGGGACAGGTCTCTACAATGAGCAGTTCTTC	CASSVGTGLYNEQFF
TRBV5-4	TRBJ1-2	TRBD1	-	TGTGCCAGCAGCTGGACAGGGGAAGGCTACACCTTC	CASSWTGEGYTF
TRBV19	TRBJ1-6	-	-	TGTGCCAGTAGTACCGAGACAGGCTCACCCCTCCACTTT	CASSTETGSPLHF
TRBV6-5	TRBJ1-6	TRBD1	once	TGTGCCAGCAGGGCGGACAGGGCTTATAATTCACCCCTCCACTTT	CASRADRAYNSPLHF
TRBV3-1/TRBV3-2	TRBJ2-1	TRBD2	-	TGTGCCAGCAGCCAAGATTTCAGCGGGGGGGTATGGGAACAATACAATGAGCAGTTCTTC	CASSQDFSGGVWEQYNEQFF
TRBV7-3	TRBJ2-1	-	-	TGTGCCAGCAGCTTTACGTCAGGGGAAGGGGAGCAGTTCTTC	CASSFTSGEGEQFF